This T cell receptor (beta chain) emerged from a study of high-grade serous ovarian cancer treatment subgroups. Study information: On average, 14,192 reads and 6,500 to 8,000 unique TCR beta rearrangements were obtained per sample. Overall study results and limits: Clonal relatedness tracked neoantigen level, and by trend copy number and mutation load. Repertoire analysis covered CDR3 alone, not CDR1 or CDR2. Same-patient tumor repertoires overlapped at roughly 0.1 to 0.79; different patients barely overlapped.

This clone has more than one count but fewer than ten. Its target is not known. Germline CDR1 MGHRA, CDR2 YSYEKL. V was pared by 6 bases and J by 6 bases, with 13 bases of the junction left unmatched. CDR3 size: 15 residues. Tumor samples were taken before definitive surgery or chemotherapy. Sequencing used immunoSEQ multiplex PCR; TCRdb keeps in-frame clones, though not all of them. Of 8,800 or so clones in the sample, less than 80% were seen once. Sequencing was done on a sample of tumor tissue. The chain recombines TRBV4-1 with TRBJ1-1; 7 nucleotides align to TRBD1. This receptor was identified in a human donor with high-grade serous ovarian cancer. DNA for the CDR3: TGCGCCAGCAGTTTCTCGAGACAGGGTACCCCTGAAGCTTTCTTT. As protein: CASSFSRQGTPEAFF.